The rows below give T cell receptor beta chains drawn from one sample of a study of shared clonotypes between healthy human individuals. TCRdb keeps only in-frame clones here, not all; method: immunoSEQ multiplex PCR. The repertoire has some 2,500,000 clones, approximately 93% of them found once; the top ten carry 0.36%. Sequencing was done on a sample of naive CD4+ T cells from PBMCs. Every receptor here comes from a man aged 18 to 30 in good health. Some clones in this sample may be carry-over from other donors' samples. Each CDR3 is given with its conserved first and last residue. A D gene is named only where the DNA matches it firmly. Only part of the rows carry a size: once, few, many, or a class if the clone is expanded.

J gene | D gene | clone size | V gene | CDR3 protein | CDR3 DNA
TRBJ2-3 | NA | NA | TRBV15 | CATSRDGASTDTQYF | TGTGCCACCAGCAGAGATGGGGCTAGCACAGATACGCAGTATTTT
TRBJ2-7 | NA | once | TRBV25-1 | CASSVQRGLSYEQYF | TGTGCCAGCAGTGTACAAAGGGGTCTCTCCTACGAGCAGTACTTC
TRBJ2-7 | TRBD1 | NA | TRBV5-1 | CASSSAGQGFHEQYF | TGCGCCAGCAGCTCGGCGGGACAGGGGTTCCACGAGCAGTACTTC
TRBJ2-7 | TRBD1 | NA | TRBV4-1 | CASSQVGQGPEQYF | TGCGCCAGCAGCCAAGTAGGACAGGGGCCCGAGCAGTACTTC
TRBJ2-2 | TRBD1 | NA | TRBV6-1 | CASSEGSRGLNGGELFF | TGTGCCAGCAGTGAAGGATCGAGGGGGCTTAACGGCGGGGAGCTGTTTTTT
TRBJ1-1 | NA | NA | TRBV7-3 | CASSLSPGRGVNTEAFF | TGTGCCAGCAGCTTATCTCCGGGCCGCGGGGTGAACACTGAAGCTTTCTTT
TRBJ2-5 | NA | NA | TRBV15 | CATSRDGGRTQYF | TGTGCCACCAGCAGAGATGGAGGGAGGACCCAGTACTTC
TRBJ1-5 | NA | NA | TRBV19 | CASSTPNGQEVQHF | TGTGCCAGTAGTACACCGAACGGCCAGGAGGTCCAGCATTTT
TRBJ2-3 | TRBD1 | NA | TRBV5-1 | CASSLGRTGVPPSDTQYF | TGCGCCAGCAGCTTGGGACGGACAGGGGTCCCTCCCTCAGATACGCAGTATTTT
TRBJ2-5 | TRBD1 | NA | TRBV28 | CASRRQGETQYF | TGTGCCAGCAGGAGACAGGGGGAGACCCAGTACTTC
TRBJ1-2 | TRBD1 | NA | TRBV7-9 | CASSLATGQGDGYTF | TGTGCCAGCAGCTTGGCGACTGGACAGGGTGACGGCTACACCTTC
TRBJ1-3 | NA | NA | TRBV4-1 | CASSQDPPRGVNTIYF | TGCGCCAGCAGCCAAGATCCCCCCAGGGGAGTAAACACCATATATTTT
TRBJ2-2 | NA | NA | TRBV18 | CASSALQSQAGAGELFF | TGTGCCAGCTCCGCTCTGCAGTCCCAGGCCGGGGCCGGGGAGCTGTTTTTT
TRBJ2-7 | NA | once | TRBV11-3 | CASSPREHYEQYF | TGTGCCAGCAGCCCCCGGGAGCACTACGAGCAGTACTTC
TRBJ1-2 | NA | NA | TRBV13 | CASSQGGDGPYGYTF | TGTGCCAGCAGCCAGGGAGGGGACGGTCCCTATGGCTACACCTTC
TRBJ1-1 | NA | few | TRBV18 | CASSPGQNTEAFF | TGTGCCAGCTCCCCGGGACAGAACACTGAAGCTTTCTTT
TRBJ2-3 | NA | NA | TRBV19 | CASSEGESQYF | TGTGCCAGTTCGGAGGGGGAATCGCAGTATTTT
TRBJ2-1 | TRBD2 | NA | TRBV7-2 | CASRPRLAGRDEQFF | TGTGCCAGCAGGCCAAGACTAGCGGGGCGCGATGAGCAGTTCTTC
TRBJ1-2 | NA | NA | TRBV2 | CAKKGGRANYGYTF | TGTGCCAAAAAGGGGGGCAGAGCTAACTATGGCTACACCTTC
TRBJ2-5 | NA | NA | TRBV29-1 | CSAARDNSPETQYF | TGCAGCGCCGCCCGGGACAATAGTCCGGAGACCCAGTACTTC
TRBJ1-5 | TRBD1 | once | TRBV10-3 | CAISPGQGGNQPQHF | TGTGCCATCAGTCCGGGACAGGGTGGAAATCAGCCCCAGCATTTT
TRBJ1-5 | NA | NA | TRBV19 | CASSIDLNQPQHF | TGTGCCAGTAGTATAGACCTTAATCAGCCCCAGCATTTT
TRBJ2-1 | NA | NA | TRBV29-1 | CSVARALPRDEQFF | TGCAGCGTTGCCCGGGCCCTCCCCAGGGATGAGCAGTTCTTC
TRBJ2-7 | NA | NA | TRBV6-7 | CASSYSRDWYEQYF | TGTGCCAGCAGTTACTCGCGGGACTGGTACGAGCAGTACTTC
TRBJ1-2 | NA | NA | TRBV7-2 | CASSPNREEGYTF | TGTGCCAGCAGCCCTAACAGGGAGGAGGGCTACACCTTC
TRBJ2-2 | NA | NA | TRBV19 | CASSYAGLGTGELFF | TGTGCCAGTAGCTACGCGGGGCTTGGCACCGGGGAGCTGTTTTTT
TRBJ2-2 | TRBD1 | NA | TRBV27 | CASSSPGTANTGELFF | TGTGCCAGCAGTTCCCCCGGGACAGCGAACACCGGGGAGCTGTTTTTT